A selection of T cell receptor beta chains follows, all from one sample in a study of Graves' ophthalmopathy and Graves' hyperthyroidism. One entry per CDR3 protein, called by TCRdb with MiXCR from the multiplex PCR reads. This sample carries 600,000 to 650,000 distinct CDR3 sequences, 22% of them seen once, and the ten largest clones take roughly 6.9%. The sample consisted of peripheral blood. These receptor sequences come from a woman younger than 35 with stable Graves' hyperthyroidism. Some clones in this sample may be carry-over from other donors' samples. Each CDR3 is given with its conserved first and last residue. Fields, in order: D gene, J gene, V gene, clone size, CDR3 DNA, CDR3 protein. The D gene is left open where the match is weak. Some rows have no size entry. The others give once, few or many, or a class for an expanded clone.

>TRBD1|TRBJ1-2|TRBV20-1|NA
TGCAGTGCTAGGGTCGGGACAGGGGGAGGTGGCTACACCTTC
CSARVGTGGGGYTF
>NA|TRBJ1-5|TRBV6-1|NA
TGTGCCAGCAGCCAGGTGGCAGGGCCCATCTGGCCCCAGCATTTT
CASSQVAGPIWPQHF
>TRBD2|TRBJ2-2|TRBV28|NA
TGTGCCACCCTAGGCCCCCAGTGGCTAGCGGGAGACCTCGGGGAGCTGTTTTTT
CATLGPQWLAGDLGELFF
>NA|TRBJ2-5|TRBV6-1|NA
TGTGCCAGCAGTGAAGGCTGGGGGCAAGAGACCAAGTACTTC
CASSEGWGQETKYF
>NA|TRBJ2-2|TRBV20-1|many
TGCAGTGCCTACCGGGGCGGTGGGCGCCACACCGGGGAGCTGTTTTTT
CSAYRGGGRHTGELFF
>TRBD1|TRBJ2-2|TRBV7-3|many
TGTGCCAGCAGCCCGGAGGGACAGGGTGGCACCGGGGAGCTGTTTTTT
CASSPEGQGGTGELFF
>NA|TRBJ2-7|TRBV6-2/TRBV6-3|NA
TGTGCCAGCAGTCAACCCTCGGACAATTTATGGTCTTACGAGCAGTACTTC
CASSQPSDNLWSYEQYF
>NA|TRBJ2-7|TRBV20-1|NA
TGTAGTGCATTTAGCGGAGCCTCCTACGAGCAGTACTTC
CSAFSGASYEQYF
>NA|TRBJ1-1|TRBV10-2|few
TGCGCCAGCAGTGACCTGCTTGATTATTATAACCCTAGAGAAGCTTTCTTT
CASSDLLDYYNPREAFF
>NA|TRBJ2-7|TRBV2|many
TGTGCCAGCAGGTACCGCCCCAACGAGCAGTACTTC
CASRYRPNEQYF
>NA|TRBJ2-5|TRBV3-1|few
TGTGCCAGCAGCCAACAGCCCCGTCTCCGCGGGGAGACCCAGTACTTC
CASSQQPRLRGETQYF
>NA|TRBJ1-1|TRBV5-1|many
TGCGCCAGCAGCTTGGCGGCAGTGGGCACTGAAGCTTTCTTT
CASSLAAVGTEAFF
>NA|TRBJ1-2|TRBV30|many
TGTGCCTGGAGAGGATCCTCTGGCGGCTACACCTTC
CAWRGSSGGYTF
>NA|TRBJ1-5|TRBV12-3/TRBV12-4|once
TGTGCCAGCAGTTTGGGGATTAGCAATCAGCCCCAGCATTTT
CASSLGISNQPQHF
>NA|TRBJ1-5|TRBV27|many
TGTGCCAGCTCAGCCCCAGGGACCACTAGGCAGCCCCAGCATTTT
CASSAPGTTRQPQHF
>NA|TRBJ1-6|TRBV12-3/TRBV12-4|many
TGTGCCAGCAGTTTAGTCTCAGGGAGTGGTTCACCCCTCCACTTT
CASSLVSGSGSPLHF
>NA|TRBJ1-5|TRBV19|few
TGTGCCACCAGAGACAGCCCTTCTAGCAATCAGCCCCAGCATTTT
CATRDSPSSNQPQHF
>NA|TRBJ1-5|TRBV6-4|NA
TGTGCCAGCAGTGACTCGAGGTCCACAGGATCGAATAGCAATCAGCCCCAGCATTTT
CASSDSRSTGSNSNQPQHF
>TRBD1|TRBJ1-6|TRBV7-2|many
TGTGCCAGCAGCTTAAGGGGCTCCGGGACAGGGTCCAATTCACCCCTCCACTTT
CASSLRGSGTGSNSPLHF
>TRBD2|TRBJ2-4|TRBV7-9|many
TGTGCCAGCAGCTCTCCAAACGGGGGGAACATTCAGTACTTC
CASSSPNGGNIQYF
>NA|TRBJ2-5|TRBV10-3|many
TGTGCCATCAGAAACGATATAGCGACACAAGAGACCCAGTACTTC
CAIRNDIATQETQYF
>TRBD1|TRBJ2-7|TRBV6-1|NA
TGTGCCAGCAGGGGACCGGGACAGTCCTACTTTTACGAGCAGTACTTC
CASRGPGQSYFYEQYF
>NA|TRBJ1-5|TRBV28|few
TGTGCCAGCAGAGAGGACAGCTATAGCAATCAGCCCCAGCATTTT
CASREDSYSNQPQHF
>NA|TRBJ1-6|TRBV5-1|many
TGCGCCAGCAGCTTAGGTGCTCAGGGCACCTCACCCCTCCACTTT
CASSLGAQGTSPLHF
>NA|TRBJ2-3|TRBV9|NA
TGTGCCAGCAATGGAGGGCGGAGCACAGATACGCAGTATTTT
CASNGGRSTDTQYF
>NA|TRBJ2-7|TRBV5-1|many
TGCGCCAGCAGCTTGGTGCGGGGTGAGGACGAGCAGTACTTC
CASSLVRGEDEQYF
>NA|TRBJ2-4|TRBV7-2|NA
TGTGCCAGCAGCTACAACACACTCCTAGCCAAAAACATTCAGTACTTC
CASSYNTLLAKNIQYF
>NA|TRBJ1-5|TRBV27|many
TGTGCCAGCAGTCCACGAATCTTGGGAAATCAGCCCCAGCATTTT
CASSPRILGNQPQHF
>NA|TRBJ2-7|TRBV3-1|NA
TGTGCCAGCAGCCAAGCTTGGGGCAGCTCCTACGAGCAGTACTTC
CASSQAWGSSYEQYF
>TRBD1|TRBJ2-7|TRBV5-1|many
TGCGCCAGCAGCTTGGCCGGGACAGGTGTCCACGAGCAGTACTTC
CASSLAGTGVHEQYF
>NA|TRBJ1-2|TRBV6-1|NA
TGTGCCAGCAGTGGTAGCCCCGGATGGGATGGCTACACCTTC
CASSGSPGWDGYTF
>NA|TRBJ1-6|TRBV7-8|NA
TGTGCCAGCAGTTTACGTCGGGAAAATTCACCCCTCCACTTT
CASSLRRENSPLHF
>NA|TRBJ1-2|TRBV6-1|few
TGTGCCAGCAGTGTAGCGGCAACTAACTATGGCTACACCTTC
CASSVAATNYGYTF
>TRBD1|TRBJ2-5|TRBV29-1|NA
TGCAGCGTGGGACCGACAGGGGGTAGGGGTGAGACCCAGTACTTC
CSVGPTGGRGETQYF
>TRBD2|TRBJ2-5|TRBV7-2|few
TGTGCCAGCAGCTTAACGACTAGCGGGCTTAACAGGGAGACCCAGTACTTC
CASSLTTSGLNRETQYF
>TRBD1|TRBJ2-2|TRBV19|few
TGTGCCAGTAGGAACTTGGACAGGCTAAACACCGGGGAGCTGTTTTTT
CASRNLDRLNTGELFF
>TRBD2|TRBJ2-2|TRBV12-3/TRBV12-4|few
TGTGCCAGCAGTCCGCGGCCCCGGGGGGCCGGGGAGCTGTTTTTT
CASSPRPRGAGELFF
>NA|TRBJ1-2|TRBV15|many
TGTGCCACCAGCCCCATGGGTCGCAGCTATGGCTACACCTTC
CATSPMGRSYGYTF
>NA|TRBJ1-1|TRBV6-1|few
TGTGCCAACTCCCGTACGGGAAACACTGAAGCTTTCTTT
CANSRTGNTEAFF
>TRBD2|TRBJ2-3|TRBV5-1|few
TGCGCCAGCAGCTCCCAGCGGGAGTATGGCACAGATACGCAGTATTTT
CASSSQREYGTDTQYF
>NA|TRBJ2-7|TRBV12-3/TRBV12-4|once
NA
CASSFGQGSYEQCF
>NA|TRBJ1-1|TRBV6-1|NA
TGTGCCAGCAGTGAAACCCGAAGAAACACTGAAGCTTTCTTT
CASSETRRNTEAFF
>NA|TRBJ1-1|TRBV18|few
TGTGCCAGCTCACCACCGGTGGTAGGGGAAGCTTTCTTT
CASSPPVVGEAFF
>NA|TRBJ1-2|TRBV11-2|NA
TGTGCCAGCAGCTTACAGCAGGGAGGGTATGGCTACACCTTC
CASSLQQGGYGYTF
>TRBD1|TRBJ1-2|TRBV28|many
TGTGCCAGCAGTTTGATAGACAGGGGCTATGGCTACACCTTC
CASSLIDRGYGYTF
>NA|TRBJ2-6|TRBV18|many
TGTGCCAGCTCACTGGACAGCCCGTCCCTCTCTGGGGCCAACGTCCTGACTTTC
CASSLDSPSLSGANVLTF
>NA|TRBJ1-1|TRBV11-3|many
TGTGCCAGCAGCAGTGGACCGATGAACACTGAAGCTTTCTTT
CASSSGPMNTEAFF
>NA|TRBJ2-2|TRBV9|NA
TGTGCCAGCAGCGTAGGAACCTGGGGGGTTGGCACCGGGGAGCTGTTTTTT
CASSVGTWGVGTGELFF
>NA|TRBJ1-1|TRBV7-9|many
TGTGCCAGCAGCCGCGGACAGCTAGTATGGACTGAAGCTTTCTTT
CASSRGQLVWTEAFF